Listed below are T cell receptor beta chains from one sample, sequenced in a study of blood T cell repertoires in COVID-19. The repertoire was sequenced with immunoSEQ multiplex PCR; TCRdb's copy has only in-frame clones and lacks some. The table records approximately 77,000 clones, roughly 85% of them present only once. The sequenced sample was peripheral blood. Every receptor here comes from a man between 45 and 60 years old with COVID-19, enrolled during active disease. Each CDR3 is given with its conserved first and last residue. D genes are given only for firm matches. The size entry is marked missing in some rows and otherwise reads once, few, many or a size class.

J | D | V | size | DNA | CDR3
TRBJ1-1 | . | TRBV25-1 | . | TGTGCCAGCAGTAAGACAGTCCCTAACGCCCAAGCTTTCTTT | CASSKTVPNAQAFF
TRBJ1-4 | . | TRBV28 | . | TGTGCCAGCAGGTCTCCTATGGGCCTATCAACTAATGAAAAACTGTTTTTT | CASRSPMGLSTNEKLFF
TRBJ1-1 | . | TRBV9 | . | TGTGCCAGCAGCGTAGTGGGGGGGCCGGCTTTCTTT | CASSVVGGPAFF
TRBJ1-1 | . | TRBV6-5 | . | TGTGCCAGCAGTCAGAGGCAGCCGACCACTGAAGCTTTCTTT | CASSQRQPTTEAFF
TRBJ2-3 | TRBD2 | TRBV5-4 | . | TGTGCCAGCAGCTACTCTAGCGGGAGATCCACAGATACGCAGTATTTT | CASSYSSGRSTDTQYF
TRBJ2-2 | . | TRBV3-1/TRBV3-2 | . | TGTGCCAGCAGCCAAGAGGTGCCGCGGTCGAACACCGGGGAGCTGTTTTTT | CASSQEVPRSNTGELFF
TRBJ2-5 | . | TRBV3-1/TRBV3-2 | once | TGTGCCAGCAGCCTCTATAGCACCCAGTACTTC | CASSLYSTQYF
TRBJ2-2 | . | TRBV3-1/TRBV3-2 | . | TGTGCCAGCAGCCGAGGGGGGAACACCGGGGAGCTGTTTTTT | CASSRGGNTGELFF
TRBJ2-5 | TRBD1 | TRBV28 | . | TGTGCCAGCAGGGAAGGGGGCGAGGAGACCCAGTACTTC | CASREGGEETQYF
TRBJ2-1 | TRBD2 | TRBV14 | . | TGTGCCAGCAGCCAAGGACTAGCGAGCTACAATGAGCAGTTCTTC | CASSQGLASYNEQFF
TRBJ1-4 | TRBD1 | TRBV5-1 | . | TGCGCCAGCAGCTTGGGCGGACAGGCGGAAAAACTGTTTTTT | CASSLGGQAEKLFF
TRBJ2-5 | . | TRBV18 | . | TGTGCCAGCTCACCTGTTGGGGGGGAGACCCAGTACTTC | CASSPVGGETQYF